Each of the 9 T cell receptor beta chains below was sequenced from the same sample in a study of blood T cells in healthy people across ages. A sample-barcoded 5' primer and a J-beta primer mix were used in a second PCR of roughly 6 to 11 cycles. TCRdb re-derived calls from the 5' RACE reads in MiXCR, one entry per CDR3 protein. The table includes about 670,000 distinct CDR3 sequences, 52% detected once. Sequencing used blood. The receptors originated from a woman at least 80 years old in good health.

The chain recombines TRBV5-1 with TRBJ1-2; no clear D gene. The CDR3 extends over 14 amino acids. In germline, CDR1 is SGHRS, CDR2 YFSETQ. V was pared by 3 bases and J by 2 bases, with 11 bases between. In DNA form, the CDR3 reads TGCGCCAGCAGCTCAAACAGCGGGAACTATGGCTACACCTTC. Amino acids: CASSSNSGNYGYTF.

J is TRBJ2-3 and V is TRBV28; 11 nucleotides agree with TRBD2. The ends lost 8 bases at V and 5 bases at J; junction bases unmatched: 6. Germline lookup yields CDR1 MDHEN and CDR2 SYDVKM. The CDR3 has 14 amino acids. DNA for the CDR3: TGTGCCAGCGATACTAGCGGGGGAAGAGATACGCAGTATTTT. Amino acids: CASDTSGGRDTQYF.

The CDR3: CASSQERGASGVRTDTQYF. The CDR3 region has the DNA TGCGCCAGCAGCCAAGAGAGGGGGGCTAGCGGGGTACGCACAGATACGCAGTATTTT. The V call is TRBV4-1, the J call TRBJ2-3; 9 bases line up with TRBD2. Germline values: CDR1 MGHRA, CDR2 YSYEKL. The CDR3 spans 19 residues. Trimming cost V 0 bases and J 1 base; bases outside gene matches: 11.

The DNA of the CDR3 is TGTGCCAGCAGCCAAGAATTTGGGGTTCGGGATACGCAGTATTTT. It is translated as CASSQEFGVRDTQYF. The rearrangement uses TRBV3-1 and TRBJ2-3; D remains unclear. V lost 0 bases and J lost 6, with 13 bases in between. Germline V gives CDR1 LGHDT, CDR2 YNNKEL (reference sequence). This CDR3 has 15 amino acids.

The V call is TRBV27, the J call TRBJ2-1; 13 bases agree with TRBD2. CDR1 is MNHEY and CDR2 is SMNVEV in the germline V gene (reference sequence). The CDR3 totals 15 residues. The ends lost 4 bases at V and 10 bases at J; junction bases unmatched: 7. The DNA for the CDR3 is TGTGCCAGCAGTTCTCGACTAGCGGGGGGCCTAGAGCAGTTCTTC. Amino acid sequence: CASSSRLAGGLEQFF.

J is TRBJ2-3 and V is TRBV4-1; D might be TRBD1 (6 bases). The V and J ends lost 3 bases and 3 bases respectively, with 7 bases between them. Germline lookup yields CDR1 MGHRA and CDR2 YSYEKL. This CDR3 contains 13 residues. The DNA of the CDR3 is TGCGCCAGCAGCCACCAGGGGACAGATACGCAGTATTTT. It yields the protein CASSHQGTDTQYF.

The DNA for the CDR3 is TGCAGTTCGGTCGTTGGGACAGGGGTAGGACAGCCCCAGCATTTT. This sequence encodes CSSVVGTGVGQPQHF. The chain recombines TRBV20-1 with TRBJ1-5, with TRBD1 matching over 10 bases. Looked up from germline, CDR1 is DFQATT and CDR2 is SNEGSKA (reference sequence). The CDR3 is 15 residues long. V was pared by 8 bases and J by 7 bases, with 14 bases of the junction left unmatched.

This clonotype has a count of ten or more. The chain joins TRBV7-2 to TRBJ2-7; D gene unclear. CDR3 length: 12 residues. The germline V and J ends were trimmed by 5 bases and 3 bases, with 8 bases remaining between them. Germline CDR1 and CDR2: SGHTA and FQGNSA. CDR3 nucleotides: TGTGCCAGCAGCCCAGAGAGCTACGAGCAGTACTTC. Translated, it gives CASSPESYEQYF.

The V and J genes are TRBV6-6 and TRBJ2-5; D may be TRBD1 (5 bases). TRBJ2-7 explains the end of the DNA better; the J call may be wrong. The CDR3 contains 13 residues. The germline V gene encodes CDR1 MNHNY and CDR2 SVGAGI (reference sequence). CDR3 in DNA: TGTGCCAGCAGTTACTCAGGGGATTCCGAGCAGTACTTC. Its translation is CASSYSGDSEQYF.